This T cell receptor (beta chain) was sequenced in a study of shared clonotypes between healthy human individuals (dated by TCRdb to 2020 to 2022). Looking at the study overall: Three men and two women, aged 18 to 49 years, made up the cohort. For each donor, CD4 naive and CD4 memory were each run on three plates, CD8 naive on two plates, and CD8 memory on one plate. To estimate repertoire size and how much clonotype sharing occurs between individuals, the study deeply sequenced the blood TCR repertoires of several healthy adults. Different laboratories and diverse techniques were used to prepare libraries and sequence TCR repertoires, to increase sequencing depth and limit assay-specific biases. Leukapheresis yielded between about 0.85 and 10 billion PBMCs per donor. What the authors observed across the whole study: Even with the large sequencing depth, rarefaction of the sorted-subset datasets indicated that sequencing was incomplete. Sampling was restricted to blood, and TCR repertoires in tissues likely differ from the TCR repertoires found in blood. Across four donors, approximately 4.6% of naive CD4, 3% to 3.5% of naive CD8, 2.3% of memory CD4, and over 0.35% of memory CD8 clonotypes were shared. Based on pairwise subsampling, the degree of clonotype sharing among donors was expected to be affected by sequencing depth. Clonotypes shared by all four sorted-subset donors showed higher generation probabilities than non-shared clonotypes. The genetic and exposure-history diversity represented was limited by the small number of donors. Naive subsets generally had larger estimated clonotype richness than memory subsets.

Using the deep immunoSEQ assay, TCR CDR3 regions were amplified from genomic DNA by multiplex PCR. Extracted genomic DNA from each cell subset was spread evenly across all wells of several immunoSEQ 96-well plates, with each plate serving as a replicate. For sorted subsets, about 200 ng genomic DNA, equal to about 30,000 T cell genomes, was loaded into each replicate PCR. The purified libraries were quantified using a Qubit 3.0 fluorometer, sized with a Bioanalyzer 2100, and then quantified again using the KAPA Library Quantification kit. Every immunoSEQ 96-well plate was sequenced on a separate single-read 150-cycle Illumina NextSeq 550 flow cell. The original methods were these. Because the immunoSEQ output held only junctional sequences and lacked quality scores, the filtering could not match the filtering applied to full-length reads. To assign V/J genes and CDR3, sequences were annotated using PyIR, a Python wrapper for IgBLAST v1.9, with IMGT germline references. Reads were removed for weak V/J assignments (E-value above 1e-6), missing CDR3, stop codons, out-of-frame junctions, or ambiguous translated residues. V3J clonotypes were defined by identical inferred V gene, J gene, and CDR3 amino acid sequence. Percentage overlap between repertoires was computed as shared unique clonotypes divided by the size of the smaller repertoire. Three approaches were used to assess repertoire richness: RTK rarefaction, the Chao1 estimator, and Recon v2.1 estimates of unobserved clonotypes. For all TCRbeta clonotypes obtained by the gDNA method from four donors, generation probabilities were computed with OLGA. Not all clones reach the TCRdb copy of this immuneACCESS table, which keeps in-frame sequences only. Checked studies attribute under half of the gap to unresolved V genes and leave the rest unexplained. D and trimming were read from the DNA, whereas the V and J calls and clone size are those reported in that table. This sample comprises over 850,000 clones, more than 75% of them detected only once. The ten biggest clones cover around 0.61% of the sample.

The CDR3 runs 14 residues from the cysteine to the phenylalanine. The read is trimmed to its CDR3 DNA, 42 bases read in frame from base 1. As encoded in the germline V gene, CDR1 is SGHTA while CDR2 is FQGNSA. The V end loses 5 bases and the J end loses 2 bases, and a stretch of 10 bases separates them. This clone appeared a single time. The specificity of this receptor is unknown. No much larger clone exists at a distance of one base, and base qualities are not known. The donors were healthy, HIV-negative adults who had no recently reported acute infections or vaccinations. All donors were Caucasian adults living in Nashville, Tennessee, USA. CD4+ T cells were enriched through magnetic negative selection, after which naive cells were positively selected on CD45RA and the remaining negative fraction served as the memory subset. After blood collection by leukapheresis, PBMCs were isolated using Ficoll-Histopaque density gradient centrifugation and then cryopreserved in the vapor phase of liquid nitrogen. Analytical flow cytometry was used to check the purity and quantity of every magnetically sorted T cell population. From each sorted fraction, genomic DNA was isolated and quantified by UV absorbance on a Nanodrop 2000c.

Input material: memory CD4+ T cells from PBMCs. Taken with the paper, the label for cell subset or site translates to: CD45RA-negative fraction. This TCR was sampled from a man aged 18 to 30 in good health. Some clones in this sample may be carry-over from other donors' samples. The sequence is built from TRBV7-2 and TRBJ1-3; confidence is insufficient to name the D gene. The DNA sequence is TGTGCCAGCAGCGCCTACAGTGCTGGAAACACCATATATTTT. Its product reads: CASSAYSAGNTIYF.